Reported below is one T cell receptor beta chain. Its antigen is still unknown. This sample stems from a study of cytomegalovirus exposure and HLA in healthy donors. Findings and caveats of the study: The dataset shows that most TCR sequences were rare, while some public TCRs occurred in many donors. The likely origin of a cluster of highly shared sequence variants was a sequencing artifact. The study put 150 or so TCR beta chains on its list as cytomegalovirus-associated.

CDR1 and CDR2 (germline): SGHNT, YYREEE (reference sequence). With 0 bases clipped from V and 9 bases from J, the junction kept 17 bases outside the gene matches. The CDR3 is 19 residues long. Amplification used 60 Vbeta primers and 13 Jbeta primers. Data came from immunoSEQ multiplex PCR; TCRdb stores just in-frame clones and leaves some out. The sample gives 210,000 or so clones, around 80% of which show up once; about 0.47% is in the top ten. The TCR was taken from a boy aged 5 to 17 in good health and CMV-seronegative. The chain carries TRBV5-4 and TRBJ2-1; 11 nucleotides agree with TRBD2. The sequenced sample was PBMCs. In DNA form, the CDR3 reads TGTGCCAGCAGCTTGGCCTGGGGGATTGGGCTAGCGGGGGGTGGTGAGCAGTTCTTC. Its protein is CASSLAWGIGLAGGGEQFF.